The 26 T cell receptor beta chains presented below share a single source sample, sequenced in a study of blood T cell repertoires in COVID-19. TCRdb's copy holds only in-frame clones and misses some; the assay was immunoSEQ multiplex PCR. The sample holds about 340,000 clones, 75% to 90% seen once. Sequences were obtained from peripheral blood. The receptor set was obtained from a woman between 50 and 59 years old with COVID-19, enrolled during active disease.

The chain combines TRBV6-6 with TRBJ2-7, with 10 bases that match TRBD2. This CDR3 comprises 16 residues. CDR1 and CDR2 (germline): MNHNY, SVGAGI (reference sequence). The trim removed 4 bases at V and 1 base at J, leaving 7 bases unmatched. The CDR3 DNA sequence: TGTGCCAGCAGTTCCCCCGCGACTAGCGGGTCCTACGAGCAGTACTTC. This gives the protein CASSSPATSGSYEQYF.

J is TRBJ1-2 and V is TRBV29-1; D not certain. The length of the CDR3 is 9 residues. Germline V gene lookup returns CDR1 SQVTM and CDR2 ANQGSEA. Deletions cut 5 bases from V and 8 bases from J, with 6 bases between. The CDR3 protein is CSVSGGYTF. The CDR3 DNA reads as TGCAGCGTTTCGGGGGGCTACACCTTC.

The chain links TRBV5-5 to TRBJ1-2, with TRBD1 matching 7 bases. The CDR3 loop spans 15 amino acids. Germline V gene lookup returns CDR1 SGHKS and CDR2 YYEKEE (reference sequence). Germline trimming cut 4 bases from V and 3 bases from J; bases unmatched to any gene: 9. The CDR3 region is CASSLTGNQDYGYTF. DNA for the CDR3: TGTGCCAGCAGCCTGACAGGGAATCAGGACTATGGCTACACCTTC. Based on the CDR3 plus reference TRBV5-5 and TRBJ1-2, the full variable domain is DAGVTQSPTHLIKTRGQQVTLRCSPISGHKSVSWYQQVLGQGPQFIFQYYEKEERGRGNFPDRFSARQFPNYSSELNVNALLLGDSALYLCASSLTGNQDYGYTFGSGTRLTVV.

The genes are TRBV7-6 and TRBJ1-1, with D perhaps TRBD1 (6 bases). The CDR3 length is 13 residues. CDR1 is SGHVS, CDR2 FNYEAQ, per germline. V dropped 3 bases and J dropped 6 bases, with 11 bases sitting between them. CDR3 residues: CASSFRPGAEAFF. CDR3 coding DNA: TGTGCCAGCAGCTTTAGACCAGGGGCTGAAGCTTTCTTT.

The rearrangement links TRBV24-1 to TRBJ1-1, with 10 positions matching TRBD1. V dropped 7 bases and J dropped 4; count of bases not matched to a gene: 5. The CDR3 sequence is 14 residues long. In germline, CDR1 is KGHDR, CDR2 SFDVKD. In DNA, the CDR3 is TGTGCCACCAGCGGGACAGGGGTTGGCACTGAAGCTTTCTTT. Translating gives CATSGTGVGTEAFF.

The chain joins TRBV7-9 to TRBJ1-1; D is uncertain. The CDR3 consists of 12 residues. Germline CDR1 and CDR2: SEHNR and FQNEAQ (reference sequence). Between the trimmed V and J ends, which lost 1 base and 11 bases, there was a span of 11 bases. The CDR3: CASSLELGGAFF. In DNA form, the CDR3 reads TGTGCCAGCAGCTTAGAGCTTGGAGGCGCTTTCTTT.

V and J are TRBV11-2 and TRBJ1-1, with D possibly TRBD1 on 6 matching bases. Between the trimmed V and J ends, which lost 5 bases and 5 bases, there was a span of 21 bases. The CDR3 consists of 16 residues. Germline V CDR1 and CDR2: SGHAT, FQNNGV. Written as DNA, the CDR3 is TGTGCCAGCAGCCCAACGCGGTGGGGGCTCAGAACTGAAGCTTTCTTT. Protein product: CASSPTRWGLRTEAFF.

The V call is TRBV7-9, the J call TRBJ2-5, with D maybe TRBD2 (5 bases). Between the trimmed V and J ends, which lost 6 bases and 5 bases, there was a span of 16 bases. This CDR3 spans 14 amino acids. Looked up from germline, CDR1 is SEHNR and CDR2 is FQNEAQ (reference sequence). DNA for the CDR3: TGTGCCAGCAGTTTTCGGGGTAACTCGGAGACCCAGTACTTC. Translating gives CASSFRGNSETQYF.

This clone was seen a few times. The V call is TRBV5-5, the J call TRBJ2-7; no definite D call. V lost 0 bases and J 0 bases, leaving 13 bases between the germline ends. The CDR3 extends over 16 amino acids. Germline V lookup: CDR1 SGHKS, CDR2 YYEKEE (reference sequence). CDR3 nucleotides: TGTGCCAGCAGCTTGGTTTACGGGTTCGCCTCCTACGAGCAGTACTTC. Protein: CASSLVYGFASYEQYF.

The chain joins TRBV5-1 to TRBJ2-7; the D is unclear. The CDR3 runs 12 residues. V lost 3 bases and J lost 1, with 5 bases in between. CDR1 and CDR2 from the germline V gene are SGHRS and YFSETQ. This CDR3 reads CASSSNSYEQYF. The CDR3 DNA sequence: TGCGCCAGCAGCTCAAATTCCTACGAGCAGTACTTC. The full variable domain, completed using reference TRBV5-1 and TRBJ2-7, is KAGVTQTPRYLIKTRGQQVTLSCSPISGHRSVSWYQQTPGQGLQFLFEYFSETQRNKGNFPGRFSGRQFSNSRSEMNVSTLELGDSALYLCASSSNSYEQYFGPGTRLTVT.

The chain links TRBV5-6 to TRBJ2-1; TRBD1 matches 9 bases. The germline CDR1 and CDR2 sequences are SGHDT and YYEEEE. The V gene end was trimmed by 3 bases and the J gene end by 5 bases; junction bases not matched to a gene: 6. This CDR3 has 15 amino acids. CDR3 DNA sequence: TGTGCCAGCAGCTATCCCGGGACAGGGAACAATGAGCAGTTCTTC. Its protein product is CASSYPGTGNNEQFF. The entire variable domain, with the rest obtained from reference TRBV5-6 and TRBJ2-1, is as follows: DAGVTQSPTHLIKTRGQQVTLRCSPKSGHDTVSWYQQALGQGPQFIFQYYEEEERQRGNFPDRFSGHQFPNYSSELNVNALLLGDSALYLCASSYPGTGNNEQFFGPGTRLTVL.

The chain's CDR3 is CASRPRPGTGGTEAFF. The CDR3 nucleotides are TGTGCCAGCAGACCCCGACCCGGGACAGGGGGCACTGAAGCTTTCTTT. This rearrangement joins TRBV7-9 to TRBJ1-1; 11 bases match TRBD1. The CDR3 has 16 amino acids. Germline trimming cut 6 bases from V and 4 bases from J; bases unmatched to any gene: 10. From germline, CDR1 is SEHNR and CDR2 FQNEAQ (reference sequence). The complete variable domain, with remaining parts taken from reference TRBV7-9 and TRBJ1-1, reads DTGVSQNPRHKITKRGQNVTFRCDPISEHNRLYWYRQTLGQGPEFLTYFQNEAQLEKSRLLSDRFSAERPKGSFSTLEIQRTEQGDSAMYLCASRPRPGTGGTEAFFGQGTRLTVV.

CDR3 nucleotides: TGTGCCAGCAGTGTCCAGGGGGCAGGGAACACTGAAGCTTTCTTT. Translation gives CASSVQGAGNTEAFF. The genes are TRBV25-1 and TRBJ1-1; TRBD1 agrees at 8 bases. With 4 bases clipped from V and 1 base from J, the junction kept 5 bases outside the gene matches. This CDR3 is 15 amino acids long. Germline V CDR1 and CDR2: MGHDK, SYGVNS.

This chain joins TRBV5-1 and TRBJ2-2; the D gene is possibly TRBD2 (6 bases). The CDR3 loop spans 18 amino acids. Per the germline V gene, CDR1 is SGHRS and CDR2 is YFSETQ. The V gene lost 4 bases and the J gene lost 6 bases, with 25 bases spanning the gap. The CDR3 DNA reads TGCGCCAGCAGCGCGGGGCTGCGGGACGCATTATACGCCGGGGAGCTGTTTTTT. It codes for CASSAGLRDALYAGELFF.

The chain joins TRBV30 to TRBJ2-3, with D perhaps TRBD2 (6 bases). CDR3 size: 17 residues. V was clipped by 3 bases and J by 6 bases, with 25 bases between them. Germline values: CDR1 GTSNPN, CDR2 SVGIG (reference sequence). The CDR3 sequence is CAWRGRIGVRGGDTQYF. Here the CDR3 DNA reads TGTGCCTGGAGGGGAAGAATCGGCGTGCGGGGTGGGGATACGCAGTATTTT.

V is TRBV2 and J is TRBJ2-1; D call uncertain. V lost 6 bases and J lost 0, with 12 bases in between. Germline assignment: CDR1 SNHLY and CDR2 FYNNEI. The CDR3 has 15 residues. The CDR3 coding sequence is TGTGCCAGCAGAGTGAGAAGTAGCTCCTACAATGAGCAGTTCTTC. This translates into CASRVRSSSYNEQFF.

This chain uses TRBV18 with TRBJ2-7; TRBD1 is a possible D gene (6 bases). The CDR3 spans 14 residues. Germline loops: CDR1 KGHSH, CDR2 LQKENI. The V and J ends lost 3 bases and 3 bases respectively, with 12 bases between them. Here the CDR3 DNA reads TGTGCCAGCTCACCTCTCCCGGACAGCTACGAGCAGTACTTC. This translates into CASSPLPDSYEQYF.

The chain is built from TRBV5-1 and TRBJ2-7; 8 bases are a match to TRBD2. The CDR3 totals 14 residues. V was clipped by 4 bases and J by 3 bases; unmatched bases: 6. Germline V CDR1 and CDR2: SGHRS, YFSETQ. CDR3 coding DNA: TGCGCCAGCAGCCCGGCGGGGGGAGACTACGAGCAGTACTTC. Protein sequence: CASSPAGGDYEQYF.

This chain uses TRBV4-1 with TRBJ2-3; 7 nucleotides match TRBD2. The CDR3 extends over 16 amino acids. Germline V gene data show CDR1 as MGHRA and CDR2 as YSYEKL. The trim removed 0 bases at V and 8 bases at J, leaving 11 bases unmatched. The CDR3 coding sequence is TGCGCCAGCAGCCAAGACGAGAGCGGGGCGGTGGTTACGCAGTATTTT. This encodes CASSQDESGAVVTQYF.

This clone was observed a handful of times. The rearrangement joins TRBV19 to TRBJ1-1, with unresolved D. In germline, CDR1 is LNHDA, CDR2 SQIVND (reference sequence). This CDR3 comprises 12 residues. The V gene lost 10 bases and the J gene lost 1 base, with 10 bases spanning the gap. CDR3 amino acids: CATRPGNTEAFF. DNA for the CDR3: TGTGCCACCCGACCGGGGAACACTGAAGCTTTCTTT.

In DNA, the CDR3 is TGTGCCAGCACCCAAAGGAGGGGTGCGGATTCACCCCTCCACTTT. Translated, it gives CASTQRRGADSPLHF. This rearrangement joins TRBV5-4 to TRBJ1-6; perhaps TRBD1 as D (5 bases). The CDR3 covers 15 residues. Trimming took 6 bases from V and 8 from J, leaving 18 bases between them. In germline, CDR1 is SGHNT, CDR2 YYREEE (reference sequence). The full variable domain, its missing parts supplied by reference TRBV5-4 and TRBJ1-6, is ETGVTQSPTHLIKTRGQQVTLRCSSQSGHNTVSWYQQALGQGPQFIFQYYREEENGRGNFPPRFSGLQFPNYSSELNVNALELDDSALYLCASTQRRGADSPLHFGNGTRLTVT.

This chain uses TRBV3-1 (or the pseudogene TRBV3-2) with TRBJ1-2; possible D gene TRBD1, 6 bases. CDR1 and CDR2 (germline): LGHDT, YNNKEL (reference sequence). The germline V and J ends were trimmed by 1 base and 4 bases, with 16 bases remaining between them. The CDR3 contains 16 residues. CDR3 amino acids: CASSQGGRYSFYGYTF. DNA for the CDR3: TGTGCCAGCAGCCAAGGGGGGCGTTACTCCTTCTATGGCTACACCTTC.

The chain combines TRBV6-5 with TRBJ2-7; tentative D call: TRBD2 (5 bases). Germline V gene sequence: CDR1 MNHEY, CDR2 SVGAGI. The CDR3 loop spans 15 amino acids. Trimming pared 2 bases from V and 2 bases from J, leaving 13 bases between. In DNA, the CDR3 is TGTGCCAGCAGTTACGGTGGCGGGCAGGCCTACGAGCAGTACTTC. Its translation is CASSYGGGQAYEQYF.

As DNA, the CDR3 is TGTGCCAGCAGCCAAGGACTAGCGGGAGGTCGCACAGATACGCAGTATTTT. This gives the protein CASSQGLAGGRTDTQYF. J is TRBJ2-3 and V is TRBV14, with 13 bases that match TRBD2. There are 17 residues in the CDR3. Unmatched junction bases numbered 2, after V lost 1 base and J lost 1 base. Germline CDR1 SGHDN, CDR2 FVKESK.

This clone was detected once. This chain joins TRBV4-3 and TRBJ2-3, with D possibly being TRBD1 (5 bases). CDR1 and CDR2 (germline): LGHNA, YSLEER. With 0 bases removed from V and 1 base from J, the gap between germline ends came to 8 bases. The CDR3 loop spans 15 amino acids. The CDR3 DNA sequence: TGCGCCAGCAGCCAAGACAGGGTCGGCACAGATACGCAGTATTTT. Translation: CASSQDRVGTDTQYF.

This chain links TRBV5-1 with TRBJ2-5; TRBD1 aligns across 12 bases. The CDR3 length is 16 residues. The germline V gene has CDR1 SGHRS and CDR2 YFSETQ. J lost 4 bases, V lost 7 bases, and 11 bases had no gene match. The CDR3 region is CASGMRGQGALETQYF. CDR3 coding DNA: TGCGCCAGCGGTATGCGGGGACAGGGGGCTTTAGAGACCCAGTACTTC.